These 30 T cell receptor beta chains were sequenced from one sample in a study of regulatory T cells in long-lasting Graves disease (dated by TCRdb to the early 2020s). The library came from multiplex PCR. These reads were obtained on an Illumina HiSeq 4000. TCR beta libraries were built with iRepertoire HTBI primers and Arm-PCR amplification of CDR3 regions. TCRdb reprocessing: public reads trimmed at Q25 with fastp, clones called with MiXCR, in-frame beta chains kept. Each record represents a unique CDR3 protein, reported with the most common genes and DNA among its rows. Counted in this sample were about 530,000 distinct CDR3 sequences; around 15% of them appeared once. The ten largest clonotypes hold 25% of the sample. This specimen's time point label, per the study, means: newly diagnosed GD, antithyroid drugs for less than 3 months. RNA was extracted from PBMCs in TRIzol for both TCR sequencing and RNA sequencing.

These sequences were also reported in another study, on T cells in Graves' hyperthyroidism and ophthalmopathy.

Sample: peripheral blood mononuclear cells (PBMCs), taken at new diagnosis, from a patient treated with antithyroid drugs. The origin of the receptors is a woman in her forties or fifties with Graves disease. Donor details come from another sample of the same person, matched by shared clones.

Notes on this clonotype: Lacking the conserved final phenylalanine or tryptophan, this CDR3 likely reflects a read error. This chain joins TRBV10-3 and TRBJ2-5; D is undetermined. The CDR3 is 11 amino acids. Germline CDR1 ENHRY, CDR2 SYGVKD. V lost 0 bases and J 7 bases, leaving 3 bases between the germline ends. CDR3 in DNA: TGTGCCATCAGTGAGTCAACGACCCAGTACCTC. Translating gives CAISESTTQYL.

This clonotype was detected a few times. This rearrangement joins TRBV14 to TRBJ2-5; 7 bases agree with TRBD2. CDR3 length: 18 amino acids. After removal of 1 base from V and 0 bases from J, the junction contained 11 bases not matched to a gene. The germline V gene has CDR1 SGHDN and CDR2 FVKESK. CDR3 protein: CASSQGRGVAGHQETQYF. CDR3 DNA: TGTGCCAGCAGCCAAGGACGCGGGGTAGCGGGCCACCAAGAGACCCAGTACTTC.

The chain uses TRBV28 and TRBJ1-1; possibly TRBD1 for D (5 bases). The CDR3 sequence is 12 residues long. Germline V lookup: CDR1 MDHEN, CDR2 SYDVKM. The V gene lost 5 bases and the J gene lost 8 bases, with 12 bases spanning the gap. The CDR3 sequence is CASSPHGQEAFF. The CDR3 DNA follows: TGTGCCAGCAGTCCACACGGACAAGAAGCTTTCTTT.

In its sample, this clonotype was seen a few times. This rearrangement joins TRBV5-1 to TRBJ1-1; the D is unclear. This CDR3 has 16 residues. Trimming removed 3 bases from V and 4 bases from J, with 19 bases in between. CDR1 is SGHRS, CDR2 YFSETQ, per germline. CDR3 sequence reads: CASSWTSSGALTEAFF. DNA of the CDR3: TGCGCCAGCAGCTGGACCTCGTCAGGAGCCCTCACTGAAGCTTTCTTT.

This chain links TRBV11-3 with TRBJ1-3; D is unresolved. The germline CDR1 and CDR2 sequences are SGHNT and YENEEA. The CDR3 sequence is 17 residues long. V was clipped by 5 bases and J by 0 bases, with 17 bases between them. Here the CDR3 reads CASSPDGVGNSGNTIYF. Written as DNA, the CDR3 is TGTGCCAGCAGCCCCGACGGCGTGGGAAACTCTGGAAACACCATATATTTT.

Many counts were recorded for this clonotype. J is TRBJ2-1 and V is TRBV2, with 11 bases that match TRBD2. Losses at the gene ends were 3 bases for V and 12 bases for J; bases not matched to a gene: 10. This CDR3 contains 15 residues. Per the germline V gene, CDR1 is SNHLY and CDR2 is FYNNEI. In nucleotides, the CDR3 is TGTGCCAGCAGTGAGGGACTAGCGGACTATCAGGGGCAGTTCTTC. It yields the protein CASSEGLADYQGQFF.

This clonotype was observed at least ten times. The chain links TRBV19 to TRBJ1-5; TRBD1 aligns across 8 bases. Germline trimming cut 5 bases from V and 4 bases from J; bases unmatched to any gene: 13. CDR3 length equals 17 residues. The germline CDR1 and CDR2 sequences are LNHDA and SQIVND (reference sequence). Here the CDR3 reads CASSDHRADRGNQPQHF. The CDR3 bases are TGTGCCAGTAGTGACCACCGGGCCGACAGGGGTAATCAGCCCCAGCATTTT.

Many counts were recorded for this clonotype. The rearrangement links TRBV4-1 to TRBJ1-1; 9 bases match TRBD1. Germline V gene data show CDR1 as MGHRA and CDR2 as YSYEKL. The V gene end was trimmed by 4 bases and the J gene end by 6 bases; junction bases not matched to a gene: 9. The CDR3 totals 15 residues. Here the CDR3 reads CASSPWDRAEAEAFF. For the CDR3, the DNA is TGCGCCAGCAGCCCTTGGGACAGGGCTGAGGCTGAAGCTTTCTTT.

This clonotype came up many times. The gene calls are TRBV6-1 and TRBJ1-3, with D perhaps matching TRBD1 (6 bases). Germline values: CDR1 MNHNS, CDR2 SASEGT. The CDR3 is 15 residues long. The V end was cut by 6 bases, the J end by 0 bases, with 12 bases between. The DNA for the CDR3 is TGTGCCAGCAGCCAAGGGGGGGGCTCTGGAAACACCATATATTTT. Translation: CASSQGGGSGNTIYF.

The CDR3 spells CASSLGSLGGNTEAFF. Written as DNA, the CDR3 is TGTGCCAGCAGCTTAGGGAGTCTGGGGGGGAACACTGAAGCTTTCTTT. The chain couples TRBV7-9 to TRBJ1-1; maybe TRBD1 (5 bases). This CDR3 has 16 amino acids. The germline gives CDR1 SEHNR, CDR2 FQNEAQ (reference sequence). V dropped 1 base and J dropped 1 base, with 13 bases sitting between them. The entire variable domain, with the rest obtained from reference TRBV7-9 and TRBJ1-1, is as follows: DTGVSQNPRHKITKRGQNVTFRCDPISEHNRLYWYRQTLGQGPEFLTYFQNEAQLEKSRLLSDRFSAERPKGSFSTLEIQRTEQGDSAMYLCASSLGSLGGNTEAFFGQGTRLTVV.

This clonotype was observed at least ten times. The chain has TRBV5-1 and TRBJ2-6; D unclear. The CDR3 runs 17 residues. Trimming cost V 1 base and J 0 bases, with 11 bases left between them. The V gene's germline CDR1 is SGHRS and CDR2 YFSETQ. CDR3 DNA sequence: TGCGCCAGCAGCTTGAACGGTAGAGGCTCTGGGGCCAACGTCCTGACTTTC. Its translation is CASSLNGRGSGANVLTF. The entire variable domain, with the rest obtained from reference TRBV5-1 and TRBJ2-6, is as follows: KAGVTQTPRYLIKTRGQQVTLSCSPISGHRSVSWYQQTPGQGLQFLFEYFSETQRNKGNFPGRFSGRQFSNSRSEMNVSTLELGDSALYLCASSLNGRGSGANVLTFGAGSRLTVL.

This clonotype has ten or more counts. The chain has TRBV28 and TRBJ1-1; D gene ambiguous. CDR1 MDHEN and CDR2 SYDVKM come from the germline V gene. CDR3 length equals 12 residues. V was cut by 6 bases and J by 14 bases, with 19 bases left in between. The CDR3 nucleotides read TGTGCCAGCAGCTCCCCCCAGCAAGGGTTCTTCTTT. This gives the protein CASSSPQQGFFF.

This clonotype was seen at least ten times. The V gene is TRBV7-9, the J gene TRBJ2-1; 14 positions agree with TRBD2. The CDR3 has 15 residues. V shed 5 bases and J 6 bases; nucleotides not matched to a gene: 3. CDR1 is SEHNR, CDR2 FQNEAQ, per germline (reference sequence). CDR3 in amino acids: CASSPTSGGVNEQFF. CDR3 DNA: TGTGCCAGCAGCCCGACTAGCGGGGGGGTCAATGAGCAGTTCTTC. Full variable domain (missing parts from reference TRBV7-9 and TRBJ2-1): DTGVSQNPRHKITKRGQNVTFRCDPISEHNRLYWYRQTLGQGPEFLTYFQNEAQLEKSRLLSDRFSAERPKGSFSTLEIQRTEQGDSAMYLCASSPTSGGVNEQFFGPGTRLTVL.

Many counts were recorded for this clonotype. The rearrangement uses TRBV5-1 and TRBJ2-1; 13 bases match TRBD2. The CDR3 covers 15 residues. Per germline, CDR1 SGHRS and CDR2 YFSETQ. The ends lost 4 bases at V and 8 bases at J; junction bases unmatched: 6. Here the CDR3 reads CASSLTSGGADEQFF. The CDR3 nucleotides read TGCGCCAGCAGCCTCACTAGCGGGGGGGCCGATGAGCAGTTCTTC.

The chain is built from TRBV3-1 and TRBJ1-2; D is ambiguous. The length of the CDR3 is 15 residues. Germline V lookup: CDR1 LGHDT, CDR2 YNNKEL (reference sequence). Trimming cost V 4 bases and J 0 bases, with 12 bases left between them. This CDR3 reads CASSPDGVANYGYTF. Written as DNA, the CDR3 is TGTGCCAGCAGCCCAGATGGGGTGGCTAACTATGGCTACACCTTC.

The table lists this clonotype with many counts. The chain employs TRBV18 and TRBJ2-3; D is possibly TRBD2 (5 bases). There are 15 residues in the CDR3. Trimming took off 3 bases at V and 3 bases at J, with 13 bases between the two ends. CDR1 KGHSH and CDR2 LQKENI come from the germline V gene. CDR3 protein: CASSPGAAATDTQYF. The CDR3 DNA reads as TGTGCCAGCTCACCGGGAGCGGCAGCTACAGATACGCAGTATTTT.

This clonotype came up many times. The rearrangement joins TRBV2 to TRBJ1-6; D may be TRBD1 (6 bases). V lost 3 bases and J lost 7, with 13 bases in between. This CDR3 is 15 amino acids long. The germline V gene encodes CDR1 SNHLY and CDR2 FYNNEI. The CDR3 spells CASSDAGVVNSPLHF. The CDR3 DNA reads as TGTGCCAGCAGTGACGCAGGGGTCGTCAATTCACCCCTCCACTTT.

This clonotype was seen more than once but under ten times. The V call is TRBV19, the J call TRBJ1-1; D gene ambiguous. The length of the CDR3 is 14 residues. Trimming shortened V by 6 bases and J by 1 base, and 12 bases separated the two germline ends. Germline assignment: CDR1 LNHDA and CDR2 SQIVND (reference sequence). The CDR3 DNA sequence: TGTGCCAGTAGAGGTCTAAAAAAGAACACTGAAGCTTTCTTT. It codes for CASRGLKKNTEAFF.

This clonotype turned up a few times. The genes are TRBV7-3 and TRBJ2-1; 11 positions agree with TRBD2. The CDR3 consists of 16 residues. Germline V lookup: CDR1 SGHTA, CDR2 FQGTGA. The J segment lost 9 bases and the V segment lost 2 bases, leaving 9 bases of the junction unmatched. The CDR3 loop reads CASSLSASGGSIEQFF. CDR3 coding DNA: TGTGCCAGCAGCTTATCGGCTAGCGGGGGGTCTATTGAGCAGTTCTTC.

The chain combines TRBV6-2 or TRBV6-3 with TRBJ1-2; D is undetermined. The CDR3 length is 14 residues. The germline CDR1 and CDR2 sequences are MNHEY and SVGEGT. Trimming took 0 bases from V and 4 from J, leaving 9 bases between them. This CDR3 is CASSYSPPTYGYTF. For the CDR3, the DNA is TGTGCCAGCAGTTACTCGCCTCCGACCTATGGCTACACCTTC.

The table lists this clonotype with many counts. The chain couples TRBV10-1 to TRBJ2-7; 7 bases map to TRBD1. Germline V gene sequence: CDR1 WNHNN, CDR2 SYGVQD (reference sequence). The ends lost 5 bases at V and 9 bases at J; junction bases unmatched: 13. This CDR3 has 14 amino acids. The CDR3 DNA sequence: TGCGCCAGCAGTTCGGGACAGTCCTCTTTCGGGCAGTACTTC. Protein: CASSSGQSSFGQYF.

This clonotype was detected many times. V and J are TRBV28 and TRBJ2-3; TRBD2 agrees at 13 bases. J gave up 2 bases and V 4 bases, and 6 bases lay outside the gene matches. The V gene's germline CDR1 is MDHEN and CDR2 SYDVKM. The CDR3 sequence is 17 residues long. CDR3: CASSSRLAGGLTDTQYF. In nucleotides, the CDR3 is TGTGCCAGCAGTTCCAGACTAGCGGGGGGCCTCACAGATACGCAGTATTTT.

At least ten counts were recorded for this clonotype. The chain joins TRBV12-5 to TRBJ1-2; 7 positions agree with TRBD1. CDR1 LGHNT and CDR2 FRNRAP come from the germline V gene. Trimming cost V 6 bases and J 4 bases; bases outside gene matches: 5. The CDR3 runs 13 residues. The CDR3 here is CASGPGTAYGYTF. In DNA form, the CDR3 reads TGTGCTAGTGGCCCCGGGACAGCCTATGGCTACACCTTC.

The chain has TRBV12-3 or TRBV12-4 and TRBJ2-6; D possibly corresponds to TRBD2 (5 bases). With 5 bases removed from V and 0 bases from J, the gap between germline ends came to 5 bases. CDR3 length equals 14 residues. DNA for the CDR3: TGTGCCAGCAGTGAGGGCTCTGGGGCCAACGTCCTGACTTTC. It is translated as CASSEGSGANVLTF.

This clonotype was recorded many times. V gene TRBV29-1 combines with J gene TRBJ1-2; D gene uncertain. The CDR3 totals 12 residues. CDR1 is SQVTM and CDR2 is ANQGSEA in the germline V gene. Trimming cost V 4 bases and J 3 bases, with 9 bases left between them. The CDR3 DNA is TGCAGCGTTGTCTGGGTAGACTATGGCTACACCTTC. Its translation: CSVVWVDYGYTF.

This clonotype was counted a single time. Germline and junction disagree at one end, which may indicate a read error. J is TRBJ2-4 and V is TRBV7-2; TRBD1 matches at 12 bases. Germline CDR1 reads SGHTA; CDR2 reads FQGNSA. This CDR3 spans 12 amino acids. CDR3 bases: TGTGCCAGCAGCGCCCGGGACAGGGGGCCTGTCTTC. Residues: CASSARDRGPVF.

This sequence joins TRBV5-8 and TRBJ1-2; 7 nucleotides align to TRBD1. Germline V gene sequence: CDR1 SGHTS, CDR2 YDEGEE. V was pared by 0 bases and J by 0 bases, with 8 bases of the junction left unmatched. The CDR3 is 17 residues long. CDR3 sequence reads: CASSLVWDSRANYGYTF. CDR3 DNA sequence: TGTGCCAGCAGCTTGGTATGGGACAGCAGGGCTAACTATGGCTACACCTTC.

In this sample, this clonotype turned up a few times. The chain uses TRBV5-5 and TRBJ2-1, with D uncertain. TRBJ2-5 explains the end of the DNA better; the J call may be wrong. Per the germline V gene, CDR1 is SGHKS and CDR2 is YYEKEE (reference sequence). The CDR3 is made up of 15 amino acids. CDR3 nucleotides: TGTGCCAGCAGCTTGCGGCTTCACCTCGCCGAGACCCAGTACTTC. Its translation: CASSLRLHLAETQYF.

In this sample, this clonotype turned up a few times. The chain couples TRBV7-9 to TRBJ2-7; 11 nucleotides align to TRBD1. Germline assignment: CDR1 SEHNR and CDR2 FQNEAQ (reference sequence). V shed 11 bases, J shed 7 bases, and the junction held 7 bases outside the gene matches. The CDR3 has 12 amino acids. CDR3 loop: CAHGQGASEQYF. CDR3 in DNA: TGTGCCCACGGACAGGGGGCGAGTGAGCAGTACTTC.

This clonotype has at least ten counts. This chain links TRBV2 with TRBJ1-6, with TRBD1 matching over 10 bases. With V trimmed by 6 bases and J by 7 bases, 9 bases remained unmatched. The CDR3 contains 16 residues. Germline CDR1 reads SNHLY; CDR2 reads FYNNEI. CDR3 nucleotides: TGTGCCAGCAGGGAGGACAGGGGGGGCAGAAATTCACCCCTCCACTTT. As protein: CASREDRGGRNSPLHF.